One and the same sample provided the 9 T cell receptor beta chains below, sequenced in a study of shared clonotypes between healthy human individuals. Here immunoSEQ multiplex PCR was the method, and the copy in TCRdb shows in-frame clones only, minus some. Here the sample spans approximately 1.9 million clones, roughly 93% being singletons. Terminally differentiated effector memory CD45RA+ cells were left out of the naive CD8 fraction, which was CD45RO-negative and positively selected for CCR7. The sequenced sample consisted of naive CD8+ T cells from PBMCs. These receptors were collected from a man aged 18 to 35 in good health. Some clones in this sample may be carry-over from other donors' samples.

Points on this clone: This sample includes further DNA sequences coding for the same CDR3. The chain recombines TRBV4-1 with TRBJ2-5; 7 nucleotides line up with TRBD2. Germline assignment: CDR1 MGHRA and CDR2 YSYEKL. J lost 4 bases, V lost 4 bases, and 12 bases had no gene match. The CDR3 runs to 16 residues. The CDR3 region is CASSPRLAGAPETQYF. DNA for the CDR3: TGCGCCAGCAGCCCTAGACTGGCGGGAGCCCCAGAGACCCAGTACTTC.

The chain recombines TRBV10-3 with TRBJ2-5, with D unresolved. Germline V gene sequence: CDR1 ENHRY, CDR2 SYGVKD. This CDR3 is built from 13 residues. With 2 bases removed from V and 4 bases from J, the gap between germline ends came to 8 bases. The CDR3 here is CAISELGIETQYF. DNA for the CDR3: TGTGCCATCAGTGAGCTGGGGATAGAGACCCAGTACTTC.

The J gene is TRBJ1-5, the V gene TRBV21-1; TRBD1, the D gene given by the table, was not confirmed from the DNA. TRBV21-1 is a pseudogene locus. The CDR3 totals 16 residues. CDR3 protein: CASSELQGASREPQHF. In DNA form, the CDR3 reads TGTGCCAGCAGCGAATTACAGGGGGCAAGTAGGGAGCCCCAGCATTTT.

This clone was counted once. The genes are TRBV15 and TRBJ1-1, with a weak D call TRBD1 (5 bases). The CDR3 sequence is 18 residues long. Germline V gene lookup returns CDR1 LNHNV and CDR2 YYDKDF (reference sequence). The V gene lost 1 base and the J gene lost 1 base, with 19 bases spanning the gap. The CDR3 sequence is CATSRGLVEGWENTEAFF. DNA for the CDR3: TGTGCCACCAGCAGAGGTTTGGTGGAGGGGTGGGAGAACACTGAAGCTTTCTTT.

The rearrangement uses TRBV4-1 and TRBJ2-7; weak D call: TRBD2 (7 bases). The germline V and J ends were trimmed by 0 bases and 3 bases, with 18 bases remaining between them. Germline V CDR1 and CDR2: MGHRA, YSYEKL. The CDR3 runs to 17 residues. The CDR3 DNA reads TGCGCCAGCAGCCAAGATGGGGGGGCGGGGGCCTACTACGAGCAGTACTTC. Its protein is CASSQDGGAGAYYEQYF.

With regard to this clone: Additional DNA sequences in this sample encode the identical CDR3. The chain has TRBV9 and TRBJ2-7; possible D gene TRBD2, 5 bases. Trimming left V 0 bases short and J 0 bases short, with 10 bases between. CDR1 SGDLS and CDR2 YYNGEE come from the germline V gene. CDR3 length: 15 amino acids. CDR3 DNA sequence: TGTGCCAGCAGCGTAGGGAGCGGAAGCTCCTACGAGCAGTACTTC. This encodes CASSVGSGSSYEQYF.

J is TRBJ2-4 and V is TRBV15; 10 bases agree with TRBD2. There are 18 residues in the CDR3. CDR1 and CDR2 (germline): LNHNV, YYDKDF (reference sequence). Losses at the gene ends were 5 bases for V and 0 bases for J; bases not matched to a gene: 10. CDR3: CATSRSAGTSVAKNIQYF. CDR3 sequence (DNA): TGTGCCACCAGCCGCTCCGCCGGGACTAGCGTAGCCAAAAACATTCAGTACTTC.

The chain recombines TRBV5-1 with TRBJ2-5; no firm D call. CDR3 length: 13 amino acids. CDR1 and CDR2 from the germline V gene are SGHRS and YFSETQ. V was trimmed by 4 bases and J by 1 base, leaving 8 bases between them. The DNA for the CDR3 is TGCGCCAGCAGCGCCAGACTCCAAGAGACCCAGTACTTC. Residues: CASSARLQETQYF.

This chain's CDR3 is CATSRRRGYTDTQYF. For the CDR3, the DNA is TGTGCCACCAGCAGACGGCGGGGTTACACAGATACGCAGTATTTT. V and J are TRBV15 and TRBJ2-3; D is perhaps TRBD2 (6 bases). CDR1 is LNHNV, CDR2 YYDKDF, per germline (reference sequence). Trimming stripped 2 bases from V and 2 bases from J, with 11 bases between. CDR3 length: 15 amino acids. The complete variable domain, with remaining parts taken from reference TRBV15 and TRBJ2-3, reads DAMVIQNPRYQVTQFGKPVTLSCSQTLNHNVMYWYQQKSSQAPKLLFHYYDKDFNNEADTPDNFQSRRPNTSFCFLDIRSPGLGDTAMYLCATSRRRGYTDTQYFGPGTRLTVL.